Shown below are 18 T cell receptor beta chains from a single sample sequenced in a study of T-cell reconstitution after alpha-beta-depleted transplantation in children. Construction of the TCRbeta library involved unique molecular identifiers. TCRdb used MiXCR to reprocess the PCR reads, holding one entry per CDR3 protein. The data contain some 300,000 distinct CDR3 sequences, about 9.5% of them singletons. The sample consisted of PBMCs, taken before TCRalphabeta/CD19-depleted stem cell transplant. These receptors were obtained from a boy under three years old with acute myeloid leukemia, due to receive a stem cell transplant.

V and J are TRBV7-2 and TRBJ2-1, with 14 bases aligning to TRBD2. With V trimmed by 2 bases and J by 6 bases, 6 bases remained unmatched. CDR3 length: 17 residues. Germline V gene data show CDR1 as SGHTA and CDR2 as FQGNSA. CDR3 residues: CASSLHRGLAGGNEQFF. The CDR3 DNA reads as TGTGCCAGCAGCTTACACCGAGGACTAGCGGGAGGCAATGAGCAGTTCTTC.

In this sample, this clonotype turned up a few times. The chain has TRBV2 and TRBJ2-3, with TRBD1 identical over 9 bases. The length of the CDR3 is 14 residues. Germline V gene sequence: CDR1 SNHLY, CDR2 FYNNEI. V lost 4 bases, J lost 1 base, and 0 bases stayed unmatched. The CDR3 bases are TGTGCCAGCAGTGGACAGGGGGGCACAGATACGCAGTATTTT. It translates to CASSGQGGTDTQYF.

The rearrangement joins TRBV2 to TRBJ1-4; no definite D call. V was shortened by 4 bases and J by 2 bases, with 8 bases between the two germline ends. This CDR3 contains 14 residues. Germline lookup yields CDR1 SNHLY and CDR2 FYNNEI. The CDR3 region has the DNA TGTGCCAGCAGTGGGGAGAGGACTAATGAAAAACTGTTTTTT. Translating it yields CASSGERTNEKLFF.

This clonotype has ten or more counts. The chain combines TRBV10-3 with TRBJ2-7; 8 bases align to TRBD2. V lost 4 bases, J lost 5 bases, and 7 bases stayed unmatched. Germline V lookup: CDR1 ENHRY, CDR2 SYGVKD. This CDR3 region has 14 residues. CDR3 in amino acids: CAISAKRELDEQYF. In DNA form, the CDR3 reads TGTGCCATCAGTGCAAAGCGGGAGTTGGACGAGCAGTACTTC.

This clonotype appeared a few times. This chain connects TRBV28 to TRBJ2-5; D perhaps matches TRBD2 (6 bases). V shed 5 bases and J shed 5 bases, with 18 bases lying between them. This CDR3 has 15 residues. Germline loops: CDR1 MDHEN, CDR2 SYDVKM. CDR3: CASSPGTPYGETQYF. In DNA form, the CDR3 reads TGTGCCAGCAGTCCGGGGACTCCTTATGGCGAGACCCAGTACTTC.

The genes are TRBV18 and TRBJ1-2, with D maybe TRBD1 (5 bases). Germline-derived CDR1 and CDR2 are KGHSH and LQKENI. V lost 3 bases and J 5 bases, leaving 10 bases between the germline ends. This CDR3 is built from 13 residues. CDR3 sequence reads: CASSPGHLYGYTF. CDR3 sequence (DNA): TGTGCCAGCTCACCGGGGCACCTGTATGGCTACACCTTC.

This clonotype was counted at least ten times. The gene calls are TRBV7-6 and TRBJ2-1; TRBD2 matches at 10 bases. J was trimmed by 0 bases and V by 0 bases; bases with no gene match: 11. The germline gives CDR1 SGHVS, CDR2 FNYEAQ. The CDR3 runs 20 residues. The CDR3 sequence is CASSLARPSGRSSSYNEQFF. CDR3 nucleotides: TGTGCCAGCAGCTTAGCGCGGCCTAGCGGGAGATCGAGCTCCTACAATGAGCAGTTCTTC.

In its sample, this clonotype was seen many times. This chain uses TRBV28 with TRBJ2-3, with D perhaps TRBD1 (6 bases). This CDR3 is 15 amino acids long. Trimming took off 3 bases at V and 5 bases at J, with 15 bases between the two ends. Per the germline V gene, CDR1 is MDHEN and CDR2 is SYDVKM. In nucleotides, the CDR3 is TGTGCCAGCAGTTTTGCGCAGGGGCGGAGAGATACGCAGTATTTT. Its protein product is CASSFAQGRRDTQYF.

At least ten counts were recorded for this clonotype. This rearrangement joins TRBV5-5 to TRBJ1-5; D call uncertain. This CDR3 comprises 13 residues. Looked up from germline, CDR1 is SGHKS and CDR2 is YYEKEE (reference sequence). The V end lost 0 bases, the J end lost 7 bases, and 8 bases lay between the germline ends. CDR3 residues: CASSLAADQPQHF. In DNA form, the CDR3 reads TGTGCCAGCAGCTTGGCGGCAGACCAGCCCCAGCATTTT.

This clonotype came up many times. V and J are TRBV12-3 or TRBV12-4 and TRBJ1-2; 9 nucleotides line up with TRBD1. Trimming took 5 bases from V and 6 from J; bases not matched to a gene: 4. The CDR3 is made up of 13 amino acids. CDR3 nucleotide sequence: TGTGCCAGCAGTCGCCGGGACAGGGATGGCTACACCTTC. This translates into CASSRRDRDGYTF.

This clonotype has only a few counts. CDR3 coding DNA: TGTGCCAGCAGTTTTGCAGGGAAAGGGAATCAGCCCCAGCATTTT. Translating gives CASSFAGKGNQPQHF. This rearrangement joins TRBV28 to TRBJ1-5; D perhaps matches TRBD1 (5 bases). Trimming left V 3 bases short and J 4 bases short, with 13 bases between. Germline loops: CDR1 MDHEN, CDR2 SYDVKM. This CDR3 contains 15 residues.

Turning to this clonotype: Compared with germline, one end of the junction differs, possibly owing to a read error. In nucleotides, the CDR3 is TGCTGTGCTAGAGCCCGGGGGCTGAACACCGGGGAGCTGTTTTTT. This gives the protein CCARARGLNTGELFF. The V call is TRBV20-1, the J call TRBJ2-2; D is perhaps TRBD1 or TRBD2 (6 bases each). Looked up from germline, CDR1 is DFQATT and CDR2 is SNEGSKA (reference sequence). The CDR3 is 15 residues long.

The chain employs TRBV12-3 or TRBV12-4 and TRBJ2-7; maybe TRBD1 (6 bases). Trimming cost V 7 bases and J 0 bases, with 16 bases left between them. This CDR3 spans 15 amino acids. The CDR3 coding sequence is TGTGCCAGCACCTGGTGGGGGCTTAGCTCCTACGAGCAGTACTTC. Its protein product is CASTWWGLSSYEQYF.

This clonotype was picked up one time. The chain couples TRBV29-1 to TRBJ2-5; D call uncertain. V shed 6 bases and J shed 4 bases, with 6 bases lying between them. The CDR3 contains 10 residues. Germline V gene data show CDR1 as SQVTM and CDR2 as ANQGSEA. In nucleotides, the CDR3 is TGCAGCGTCCACCGAGAGACCCAGTACTTC. This translates into CSVHRETQYF.

This clonotype was found many times. CDR3 residues: CASSLAWRGSDTQYF. CDR3 sequence (DNA): TGCGCCAGCAGCTTGGCTTGGCGGGGCTCAGATACGCAGTATTTT. The chain employs TRBV5-1 and TRBJ2-3, with a tentative D call TRBD2 (6 bases). Per germline, CDR1 SGHRS and CDR2 YFSETQ. The length of the CDR3 is 15 residues. Trimming cost V 0 bases and J 4 bases, with 12 bases left between them. The variable domain in full, with the rest retrieved from reference TRBV5-1 and TRBJ2-3, is KAGVTQTPRYLIKTRGQQVTLSCSPISGHRSVSWYQQTPGQGLQFLFEYFSETQRNKGNFPGRFSGRQFSNSRSEMNVSTLELGDSALYLCASSLAWRGSDTQYFGPGTRLTVL.

This clonotype came up many times. The chain is built from TRBV11-2 and TRBJ2-7, with 14 bases that match TRBD2. CDR1 and CDR2 from the germline V gene are SGHAT and FQNNGV. V lost 1 base and J lost 2; bases outside the gene matches: 7. This CDR3 is built from 18 residues. CDR3: CASSLVGTSGSPPYEQYF. The DNA for the CDR3 is TGTGCCAGCAGCTTAGTGGGGACTAGCGGGAGCCCACCCTACGAGCAGTACTTC.

The gene calls are TRBV12-3 or TRBV12-4 and TRBJ2-7, with 11 bases aligning to TRBD2. V lost 4 bases, J lost 2 bases, and 4 bases stayed unmatched. This CDR3 spans 15 amino acids. CDR3 DNA: TGTGCCAGCAGTTCGGGACTAGCGGCTACCTACGAGCAGTACTTC. Its protein is CASSSGLAATYEQYF.

To note about this clonotype: A clone one base away is much larger, so this may be a read error. V usage is TRBV19 and J usage is TRBJ2-2, with 11 bases fitting TRBD1. CDR3 size: 18 residues. The V gene end was trimmed by 3 bases and the J gene end by 4 bases; junction bases not matched to a gene: 10. Germline CDR1 and CDR2: LNHDA and SQIVND (reference sequence). In nucleotides, the CDR3 is TGTGCCAGTAGTATCGGGACAGGGGGAGCGCTTTGCACCGGGGAGCTGTTTTTT. It translates to CASSIGTGGALCTGELFF.